This TCR beta chain was observed in a study of blood T cell repertoires in COVID-19. TCRdb keeps only in-frame clones here, not all; method: immunoSEQ multiplex PCR. This table has more than 200,000 clones, about 90% appearing once. The specimen sequenced was peripheral blood. This receptor was obtained from a young man with active or convalescent COVID-19.

CDR3 bases: TGCGCCAGCAGCCAAGATAGGGGAAATGGCTACACCTTC. Translating it yields CASSQDRGNGYTF. The J gene is TRBJ1-2, the V gene TRBV4-3, with a weak D call TRBD1 (5 bases). This CDR3 has 13 amino acids. The V end was cut by 0 bases, the J end by 6 bases, with 8 bases between. From germline, CDR1 is LGHNA and CDR2 YSLEER.